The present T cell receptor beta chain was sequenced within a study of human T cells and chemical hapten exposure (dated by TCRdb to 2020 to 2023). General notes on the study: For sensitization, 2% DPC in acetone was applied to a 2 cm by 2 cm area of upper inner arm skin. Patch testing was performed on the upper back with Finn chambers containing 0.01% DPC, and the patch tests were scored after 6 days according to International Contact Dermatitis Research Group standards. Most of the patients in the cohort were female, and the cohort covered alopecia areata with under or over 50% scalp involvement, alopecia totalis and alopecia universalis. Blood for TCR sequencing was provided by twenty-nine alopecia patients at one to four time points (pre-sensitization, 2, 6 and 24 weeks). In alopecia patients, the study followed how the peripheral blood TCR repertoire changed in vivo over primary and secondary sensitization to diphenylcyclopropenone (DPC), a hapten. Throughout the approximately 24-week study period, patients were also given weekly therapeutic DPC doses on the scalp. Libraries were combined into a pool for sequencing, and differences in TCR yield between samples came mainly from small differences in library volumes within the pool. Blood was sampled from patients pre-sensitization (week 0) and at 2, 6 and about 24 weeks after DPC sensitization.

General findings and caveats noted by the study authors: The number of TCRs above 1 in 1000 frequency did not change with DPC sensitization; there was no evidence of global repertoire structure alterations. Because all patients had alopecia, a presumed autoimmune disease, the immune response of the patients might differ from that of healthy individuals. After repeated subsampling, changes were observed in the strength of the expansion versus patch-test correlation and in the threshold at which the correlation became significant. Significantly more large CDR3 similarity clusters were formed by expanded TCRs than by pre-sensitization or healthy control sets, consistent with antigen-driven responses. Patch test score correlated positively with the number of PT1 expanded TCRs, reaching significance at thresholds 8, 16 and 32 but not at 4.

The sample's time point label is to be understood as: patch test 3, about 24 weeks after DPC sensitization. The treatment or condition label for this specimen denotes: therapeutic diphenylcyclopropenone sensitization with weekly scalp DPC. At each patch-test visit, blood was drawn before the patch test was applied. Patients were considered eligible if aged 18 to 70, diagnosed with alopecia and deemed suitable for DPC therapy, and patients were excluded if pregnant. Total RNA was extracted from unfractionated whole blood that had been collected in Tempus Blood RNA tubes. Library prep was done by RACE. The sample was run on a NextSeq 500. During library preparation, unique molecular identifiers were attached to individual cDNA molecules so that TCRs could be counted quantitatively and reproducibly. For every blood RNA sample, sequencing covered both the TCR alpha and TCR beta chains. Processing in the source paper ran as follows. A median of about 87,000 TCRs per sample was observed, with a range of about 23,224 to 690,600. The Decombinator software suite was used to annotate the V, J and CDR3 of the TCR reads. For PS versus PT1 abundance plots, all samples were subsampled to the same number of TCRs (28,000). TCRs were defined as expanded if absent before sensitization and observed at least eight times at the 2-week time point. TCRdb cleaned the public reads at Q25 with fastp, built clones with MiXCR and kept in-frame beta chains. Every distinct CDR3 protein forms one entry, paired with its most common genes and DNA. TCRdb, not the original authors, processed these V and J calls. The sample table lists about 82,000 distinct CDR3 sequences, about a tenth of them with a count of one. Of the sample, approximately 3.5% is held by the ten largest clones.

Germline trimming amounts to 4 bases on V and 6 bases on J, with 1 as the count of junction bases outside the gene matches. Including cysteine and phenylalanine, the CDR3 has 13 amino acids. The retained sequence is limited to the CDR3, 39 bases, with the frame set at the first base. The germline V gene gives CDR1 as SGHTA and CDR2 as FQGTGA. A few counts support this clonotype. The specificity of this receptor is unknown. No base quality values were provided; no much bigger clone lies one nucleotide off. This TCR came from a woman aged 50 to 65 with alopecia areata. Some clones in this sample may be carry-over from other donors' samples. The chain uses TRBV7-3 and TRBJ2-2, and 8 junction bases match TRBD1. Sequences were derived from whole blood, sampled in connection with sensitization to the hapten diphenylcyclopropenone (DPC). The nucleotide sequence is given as TGTGCCAGCAGCTCGGGACAGGCCGGGGAGCTGTTTTTT. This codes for CASSSGQAGELFF.